This T cell receptor beta chain was recovered during a study of T cell responses to AZD1222 COVID-19 vaccine. Study outcomes and limitations: The repertoires were collected only after the peak T cell response.

Deletions cut 1 base from V and 1 base from J, with 17 bases between. The CDR3 totals 17 residues. Germline V lookup: CDR1 MNHNS, CDR2 SASEGT. As concerns this clone: The antigen is not known.

Using immunoSEQ multiplex PCR, the repertoire was profiled, and TCRdb retains in-frame clones only, with some absent. The repertoire includes some 160,000 clones, around 88% of them detected once, and around 1.1% sits in the top ten. The TCR sequence derives from an adult who received the AZD1222 COVID-19 vaccine. The sample consisted of peripheral blood, taken 28 days after the second AZD1222 dose. The chain couples TRBV6-1 to TRBJ2-7; D possibly matches TRBD1 or TRBD2 (6 bases each). The DNA of the CDR3 is TGTGCCAGCAGTGAAGGGTGGATCGGGGGCGCGTCCTACGAGCAGTACTTC. It translates to CASSEGWIGGASYEQYF.